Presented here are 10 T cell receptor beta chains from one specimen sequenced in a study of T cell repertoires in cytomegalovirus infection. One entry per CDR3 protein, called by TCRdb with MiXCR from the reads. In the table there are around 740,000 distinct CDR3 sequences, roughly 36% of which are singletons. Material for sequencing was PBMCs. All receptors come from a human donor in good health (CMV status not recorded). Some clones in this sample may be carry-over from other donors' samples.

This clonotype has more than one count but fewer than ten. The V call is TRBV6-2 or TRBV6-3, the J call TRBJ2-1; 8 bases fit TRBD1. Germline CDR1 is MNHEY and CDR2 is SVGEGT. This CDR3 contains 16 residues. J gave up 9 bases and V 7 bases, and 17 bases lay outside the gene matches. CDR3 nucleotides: TGTGCCAGCACCTTACAAGGAGGAACAGGGGGTGTTGAGCAGTTCTTC. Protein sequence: CASTLQGGTGGVEQFF.

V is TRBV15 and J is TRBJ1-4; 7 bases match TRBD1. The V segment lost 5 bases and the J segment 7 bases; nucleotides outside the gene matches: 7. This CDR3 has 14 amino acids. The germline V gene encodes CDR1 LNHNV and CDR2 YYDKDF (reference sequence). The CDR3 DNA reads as TGTGCCACCAGCCCGACAGGGCCGGTTGAAAAACTGTTTTTT. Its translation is CATSPTGPVEKLFF.

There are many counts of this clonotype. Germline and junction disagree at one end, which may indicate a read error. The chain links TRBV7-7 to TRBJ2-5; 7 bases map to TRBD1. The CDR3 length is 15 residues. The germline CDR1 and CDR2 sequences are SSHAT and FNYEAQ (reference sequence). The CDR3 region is CASSLVGTAKETQYF. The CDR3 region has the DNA TGTGCTAGCAGCTTAGTCGGGACAGCTAAAGAGACCCAGTACTTC.

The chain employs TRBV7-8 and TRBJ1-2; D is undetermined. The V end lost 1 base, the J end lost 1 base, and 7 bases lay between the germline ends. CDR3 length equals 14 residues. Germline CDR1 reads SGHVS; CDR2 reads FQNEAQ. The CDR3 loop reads CASSLGWSNYGYTF. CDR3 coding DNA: TGTGCCAGCAGCTTAGGGTGGAGTAACTATGGCTACACCTTC.

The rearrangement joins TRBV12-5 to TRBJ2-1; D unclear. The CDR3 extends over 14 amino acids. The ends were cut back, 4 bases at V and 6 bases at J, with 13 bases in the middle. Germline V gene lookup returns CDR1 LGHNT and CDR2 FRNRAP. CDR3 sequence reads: CASGSPAIGNEQFF. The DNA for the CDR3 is TGTGCTAGTGGTTCGCCTGCAATCGGCAATGAGCAGTTCTTC.

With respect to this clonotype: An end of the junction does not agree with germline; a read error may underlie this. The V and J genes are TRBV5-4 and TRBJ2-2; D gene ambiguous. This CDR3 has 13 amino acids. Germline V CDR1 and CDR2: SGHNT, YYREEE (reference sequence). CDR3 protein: CASSSVLTGELFF. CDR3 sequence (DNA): TGTGCCAGCAGCTCAGTCCTCACCGGTGAGCTGTTTTTT.

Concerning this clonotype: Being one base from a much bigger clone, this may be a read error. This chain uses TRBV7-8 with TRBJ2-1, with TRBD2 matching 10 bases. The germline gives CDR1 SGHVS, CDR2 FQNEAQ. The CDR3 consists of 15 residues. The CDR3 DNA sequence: TGTGCCAGCAGCTTCATTACTAGCGGGGCCAATGAGCAGTTATTC. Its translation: CASSFITSGANEQLF.

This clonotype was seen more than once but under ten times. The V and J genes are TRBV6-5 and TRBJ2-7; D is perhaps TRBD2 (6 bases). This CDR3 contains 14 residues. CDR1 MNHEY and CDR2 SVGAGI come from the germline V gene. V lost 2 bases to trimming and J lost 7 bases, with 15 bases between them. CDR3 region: CASSYEGGVDEQYF. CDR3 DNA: TGTGCCAGCAGTTACGAAGGAGGGGTGGATGAGCAGTACTTC.

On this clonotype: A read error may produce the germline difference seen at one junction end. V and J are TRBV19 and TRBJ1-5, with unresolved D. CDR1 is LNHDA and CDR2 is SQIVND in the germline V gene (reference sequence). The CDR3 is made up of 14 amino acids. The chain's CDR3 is CASRTRSGNQPKHF. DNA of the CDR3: TGTGCCAGTAGGACACGGTCTGGCAATCAGCCCAAGCATTTT.

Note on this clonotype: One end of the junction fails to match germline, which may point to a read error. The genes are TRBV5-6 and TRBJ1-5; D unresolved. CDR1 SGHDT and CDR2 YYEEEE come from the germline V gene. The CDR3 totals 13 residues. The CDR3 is CASSLSSNRPQHF. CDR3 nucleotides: TGTGCCAGCAGCCTCAGTAGCAATCGGCCCCAGCATTTT.